This TCR beta chain was retrieved from a study of CD8+ T cells in alopecia areata. With V trimmed by 3 bases and J by 5 bases, 16 bases remained unmatched. Germline lookup yields CDR1 SQVTM and CDR2 ANQGSEA. This CDR3 comprises 18 residues. Treatment of the sample: oral pan-JAK inhibitor, 5-10 mg twice daily. It was cDNA, reverse transcribed from extracted RNA, that served as the sequencing template. TCRdb's copy holds only in-frame clones and misses some; the assay was immunoSEQ multiplex PCR. The table includes 150,000 to 200,000 clones, around 50% detected once. This clone was counted a few times. The V call is TRBV29-1, the J call TRBJ2-1; 10 bases match TRBD2. The TCR originated in a human donor with alopecia areata. The sequences come from CD8+ T cells sorted from blood, collected at week 24, from a patient treated with tofacitinib. The CDR3 sequence is CSVDQALAGTIRNNEQFF. CDR3 in DNA: TGCAGCGTTGACCAGGCACTAGCGGGGACAATCAGGAACAATGAGCAGTTCTTC.